This TCR beta chain is from a study of T cell responses to AZD1222 COVID-19 vaccine. Study-level information: Second-dose intervals near 4 or 12 weeks were combined.

This clone was observed once. As yet, its antigen is unknown. CDR1 is SQVTM and CDR2 is ANQGSEA in the germline V gene. V dropped 3 bases and J dropped 2 bases, with 10 bases sitting between them. This CDR3 comprises 13 residues. Here immunoSEQ multiplex PCR was the method, and the copy in TCRdb shows in-frame clones only, minus some. The repertoire holds some 150,000 clones, with 70% to 90% as singletons. Whole-study results and caveats: Researchers report vaccine-associated CD4 TCRs spanning spike, with dominance at 160-218 and 743-854.

V and J are TRBV29-1 and TRBJ1-1; weak D call: TRBD1 (5 bases). The clonotype originates from an adult in good health. The sequencing here drew on peripheral blood, taken on day 0 of AZD1222 vaccination. The DNA for the CDR3 is TGCAGCGTTGATCGGACAAGTAACACTGAAGCTTTCTTT. It specifies CSVDRTSNTEAFF. Using reference TRBV29-1 and TRBJ1-1 for the parts outside the CDR3, the full variable domain is SAVISQKPSRDICQRGTSLTIQCQVDSQVTMMFWYRQQPGQSLTLIATANQGSEATYESGFVIDKFPISRPNLTFSTLTVSNMSPEDSSIYLCSVDRTSNTEAFFGQGTRLTVV.